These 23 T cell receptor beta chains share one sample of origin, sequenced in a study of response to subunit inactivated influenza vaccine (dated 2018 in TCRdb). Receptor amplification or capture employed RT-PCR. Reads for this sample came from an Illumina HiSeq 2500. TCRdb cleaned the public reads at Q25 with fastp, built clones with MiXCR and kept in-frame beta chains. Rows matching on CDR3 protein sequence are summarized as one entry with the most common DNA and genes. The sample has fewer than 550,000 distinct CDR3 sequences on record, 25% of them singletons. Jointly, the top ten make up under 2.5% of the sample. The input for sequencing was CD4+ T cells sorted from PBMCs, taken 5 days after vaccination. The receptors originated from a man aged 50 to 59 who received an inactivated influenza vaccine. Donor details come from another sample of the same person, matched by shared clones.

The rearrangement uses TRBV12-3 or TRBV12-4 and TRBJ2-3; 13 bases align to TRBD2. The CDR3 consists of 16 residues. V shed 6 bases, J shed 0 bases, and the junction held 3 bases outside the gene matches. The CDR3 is CASRGLAGQSTDTQYF. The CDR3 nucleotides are TGTGCCAGCAGGGGACTAGCGGGACAGAGCACAGATACGCAGTATTTT.

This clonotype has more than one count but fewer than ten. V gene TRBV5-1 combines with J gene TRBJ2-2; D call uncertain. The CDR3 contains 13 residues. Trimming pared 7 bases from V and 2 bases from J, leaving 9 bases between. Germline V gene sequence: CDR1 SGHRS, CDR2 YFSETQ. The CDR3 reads CASGNTNTGELFF. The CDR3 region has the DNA TGCGCCAGCGGGAACACAAACACCGGGGAGCTGTTTTTT.

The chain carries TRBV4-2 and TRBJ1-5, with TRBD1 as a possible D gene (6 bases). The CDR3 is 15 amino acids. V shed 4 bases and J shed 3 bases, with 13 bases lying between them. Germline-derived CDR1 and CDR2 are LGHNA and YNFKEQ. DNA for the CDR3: TGTGCCAGCAGCCCCGAGGGGGGTCACAATCAGCCCCAGCATTTT. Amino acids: CASSPEGGHNQPQHF.

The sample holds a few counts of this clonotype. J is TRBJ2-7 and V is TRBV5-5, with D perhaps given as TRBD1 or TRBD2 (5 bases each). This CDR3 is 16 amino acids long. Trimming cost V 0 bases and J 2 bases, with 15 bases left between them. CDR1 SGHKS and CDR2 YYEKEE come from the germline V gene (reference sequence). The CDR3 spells CASSLAQGTRAYEQYF. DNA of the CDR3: TGTGCCAGCAGCTTGGCCCAGGGTACGAGGGCCTACGAGCAGTACTTC.

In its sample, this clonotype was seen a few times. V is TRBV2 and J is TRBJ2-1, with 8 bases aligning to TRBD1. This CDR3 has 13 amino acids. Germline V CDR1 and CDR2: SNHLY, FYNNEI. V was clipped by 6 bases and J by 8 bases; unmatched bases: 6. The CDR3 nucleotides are TGTGCCAGCAGATTGGACAGGGCTTATGAGCAGTTCTTC. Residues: CASRLDRAYEQFF.

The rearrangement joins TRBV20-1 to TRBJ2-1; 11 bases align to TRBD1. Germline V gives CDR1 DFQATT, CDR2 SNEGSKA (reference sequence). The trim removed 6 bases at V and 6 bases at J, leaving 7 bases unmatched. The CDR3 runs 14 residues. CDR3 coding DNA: TGCAGTGCCTCCAGGGGACAGGGGGGCAATGAGCAGTTCTTC. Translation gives CSASRGQGGNEQFF.

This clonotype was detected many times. The CDR3 here is CASKEAGPREKLFF. The CDR3 DNA sequence: TGTGCCAGCAAGGAGGCAGGGCCGAGAGAAAAACTGTTTTTT. The V and J genes are TRBV12-3 or TRBV12-4 and TRBJ1-4; TRBD1 might be the D (5 bases). V gave up 7 bases and J gave up 8 bases, with 17 bases separating them. The length of the CDR3 is 14 residues.

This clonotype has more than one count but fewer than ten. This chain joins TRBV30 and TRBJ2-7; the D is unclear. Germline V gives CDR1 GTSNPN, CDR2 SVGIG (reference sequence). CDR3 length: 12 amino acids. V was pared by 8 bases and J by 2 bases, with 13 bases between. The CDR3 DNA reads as TGTGCCCTAATAGTAGGGCCCTACGAGCAGTACTTC. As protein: CALIVGPYEQYF. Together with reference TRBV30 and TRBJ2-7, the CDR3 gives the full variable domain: SQTIHQWPATLVQPVGSPLSLECTVEGTSNPNLYWYRQAAGRGLQLLFYSVGIGQISSEVPQNLSASRPQDRQFILSSKKLLLSDSGFYLCALIVGPYEQYFGPGTRLTVT.

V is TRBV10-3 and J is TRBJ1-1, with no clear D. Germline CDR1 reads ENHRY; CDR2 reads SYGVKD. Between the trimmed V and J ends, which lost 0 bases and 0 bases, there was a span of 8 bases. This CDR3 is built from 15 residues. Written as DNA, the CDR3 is TGTGCCATCAGTGAGTCGATTAGTCTGAACACTGAAGCTTTCTTT. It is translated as CAISESISLNTEAFF.

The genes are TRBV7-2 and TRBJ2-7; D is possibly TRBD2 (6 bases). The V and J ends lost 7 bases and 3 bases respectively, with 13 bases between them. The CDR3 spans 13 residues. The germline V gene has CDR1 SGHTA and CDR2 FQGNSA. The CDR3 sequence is CASTSRGIYEQYF. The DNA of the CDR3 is TGTGCCAGCACCTCTCGGGGGATCTACGAGCAGTACTTC.

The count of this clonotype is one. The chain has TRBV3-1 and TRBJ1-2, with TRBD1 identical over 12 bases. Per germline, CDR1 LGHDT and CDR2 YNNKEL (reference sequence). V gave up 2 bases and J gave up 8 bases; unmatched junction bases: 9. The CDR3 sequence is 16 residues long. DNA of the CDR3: TGTGCCAGCAGCCAACTACCGGGACAGGGGGCGTCAGGCTACACCTTC. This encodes CASSQLPGQGASGYTF.

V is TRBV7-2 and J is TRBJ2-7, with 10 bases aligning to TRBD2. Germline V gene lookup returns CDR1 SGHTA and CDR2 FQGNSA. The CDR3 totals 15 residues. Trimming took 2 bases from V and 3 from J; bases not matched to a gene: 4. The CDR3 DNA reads TGTGCCAGCAGCTTAAGGGCTAGCGGGAGCTACGAGCAGTACTTC. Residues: CASSLRASGSYEQYF.

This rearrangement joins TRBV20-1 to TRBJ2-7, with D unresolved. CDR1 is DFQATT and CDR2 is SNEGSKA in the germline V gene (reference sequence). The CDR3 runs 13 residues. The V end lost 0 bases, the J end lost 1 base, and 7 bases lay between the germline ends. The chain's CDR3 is CSARDPLSYEQYF. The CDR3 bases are TGCAGTGCTAGAGACCCTTTGTCCTACGAGCAGTACTTC.

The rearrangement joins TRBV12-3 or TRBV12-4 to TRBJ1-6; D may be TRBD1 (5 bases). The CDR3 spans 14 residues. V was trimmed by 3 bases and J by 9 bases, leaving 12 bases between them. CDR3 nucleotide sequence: TGTGCCAGCAGTTTTCCCGGGGCTACTTCACCCCTCCACTTT. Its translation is CASSFPGATSPLHF.

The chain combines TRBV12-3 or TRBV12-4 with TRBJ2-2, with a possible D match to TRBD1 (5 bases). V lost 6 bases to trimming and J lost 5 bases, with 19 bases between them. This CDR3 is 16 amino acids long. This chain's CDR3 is CASSTGHAKGTGELFF. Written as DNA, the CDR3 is TGTGCCAGCAGCACAGGACACGCAAAGGGGACCGGGGAGCTGTTTTTT.

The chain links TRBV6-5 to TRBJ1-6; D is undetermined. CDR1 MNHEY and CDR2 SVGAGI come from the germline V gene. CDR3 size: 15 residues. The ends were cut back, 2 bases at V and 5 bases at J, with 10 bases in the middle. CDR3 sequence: CASSYTYRNNSPLHF. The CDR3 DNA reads TGTGCCAGCAGTTACACGTACAGAAATAATTCACCCCTCCACTTT.

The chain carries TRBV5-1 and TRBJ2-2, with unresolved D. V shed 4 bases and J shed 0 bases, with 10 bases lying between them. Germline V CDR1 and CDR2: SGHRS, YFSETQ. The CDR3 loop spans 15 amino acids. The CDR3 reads CASSPLVTNTGELFF. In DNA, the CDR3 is TGCGCCAGCAGCCCACTCGTCACGAACACCGGGGAGCTGTTTTTT.

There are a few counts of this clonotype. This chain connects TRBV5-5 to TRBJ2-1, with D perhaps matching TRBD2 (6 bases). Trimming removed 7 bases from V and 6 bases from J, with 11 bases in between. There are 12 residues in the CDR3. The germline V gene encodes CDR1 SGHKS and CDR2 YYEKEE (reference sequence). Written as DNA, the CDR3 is TGTGCCAGCGCTAAGACTAGCAATGAGCAGTTCTTC. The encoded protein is CASAKTSNEQFF.

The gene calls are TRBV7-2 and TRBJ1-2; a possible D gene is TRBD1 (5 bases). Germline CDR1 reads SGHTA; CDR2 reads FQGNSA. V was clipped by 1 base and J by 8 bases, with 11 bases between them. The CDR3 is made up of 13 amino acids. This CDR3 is CASSLDWTFGYTF. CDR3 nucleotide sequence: TGTGCCAGCAGCTTAGATTGGACATTCGGCTACACCTTC.

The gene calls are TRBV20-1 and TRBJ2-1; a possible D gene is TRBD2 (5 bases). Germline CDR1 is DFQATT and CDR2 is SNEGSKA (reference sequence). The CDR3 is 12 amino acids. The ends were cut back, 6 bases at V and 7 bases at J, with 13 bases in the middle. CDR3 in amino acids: CSARGSGNEQFF. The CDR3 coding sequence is TGCAGTGCGCGAGGGTCTGGGAATGAGCAGTTCTTC.

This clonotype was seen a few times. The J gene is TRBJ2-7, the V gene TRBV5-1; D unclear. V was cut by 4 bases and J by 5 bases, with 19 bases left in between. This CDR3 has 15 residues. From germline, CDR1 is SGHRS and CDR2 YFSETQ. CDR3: CASSPIPQARDEQYF. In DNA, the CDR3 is TGCGCCAGCAGCCCCATCCCGCAAGCTAGAGACGAGCAGTACTTC.

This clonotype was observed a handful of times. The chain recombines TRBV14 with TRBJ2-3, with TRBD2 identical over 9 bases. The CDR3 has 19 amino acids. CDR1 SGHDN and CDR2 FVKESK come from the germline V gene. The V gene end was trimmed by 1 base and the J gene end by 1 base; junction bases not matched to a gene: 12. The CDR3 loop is CASSQVKTIAGARTDTQYF. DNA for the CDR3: TGTGCCAGCAGCCAAGTCAAGACCATAGCGGGAGCCCGCACAGATACGCAGTATTTT.

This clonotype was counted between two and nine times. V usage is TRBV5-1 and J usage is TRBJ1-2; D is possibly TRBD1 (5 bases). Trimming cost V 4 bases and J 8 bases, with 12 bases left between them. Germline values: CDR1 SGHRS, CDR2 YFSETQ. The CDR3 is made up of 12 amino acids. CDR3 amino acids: CASSPDTLGYTF. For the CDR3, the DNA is TGCGCCAGCAGCCCGGACACCCTCGGCTACACCTTC. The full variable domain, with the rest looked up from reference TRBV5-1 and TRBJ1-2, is KAGVTQTPRYLIKTRGQQVTLSCSPISGHRSVSWYQQTPGQGLQFLFEYFSETQRNKGNFPGRFSGRQFSNSRSEMNVSTLELGDSALYLCASSPDTLGYTFGSGTRLTVV.